These 29 T cell receptor beta chains were all obtained from the same sample, sequenced in a study of shared clonotypes between healthy human individuals. Clones were read by immunoSEQ multiplex PCR, and TCRdb kept only the in-frame ones, dropping some. The table records about 600,000 clones, around three quarters of them present only once. Sequences were obtained from PBMCs. Receptor source: a woman in her 40s in good health. Some clones in this sample may be carry-over from other donors' samples.

The rearrangement uses TRBV19 and TRBJ2-1; 11 nucleotides align to TRBD2. CDR1 and CDR2 from the germline V gene are LNHDA and SQIVND (reference sequence). V dropped 1 base and J dropped 8; count of bases not matched to a gene: 16. The CDR3 covers 19 residues. The CDR3 nucleotides read TGTGCCAGTAGTATAGGTCTAGCGGGAGGTCTCACTCCCCATTATGAGCAGTTCTTC. It is translated as CASSIGLAGGLTPHYEQFF.

This clone was observed a single time. The chain combines TRBV7-9 with TRBJ2-1; 8 bases map to TRBD1. CDR3 length: 13 amino acids. The ends lost 3 bases at V and 8 bases at J; junction bases unmatched: 3. Per germline, CDR1 SEHNR and CDR2 FQNEAQ (reference sequence). CDR3 nucleotides: TGTGCCAGCAGCTTCGACAGGGGAGATGAGCAGTTCTTC. It is translated as CASSFDRGDEQFF.

This clone was counted at least ten times. The chain joins TRBV5-8 to TRBJ1-2, with D perhaps matching TRBD1 (5 bases). Trimming removed 0 bases at V and 3 bases at J, with 9 bases between. This CDR3 is built from 14 residues. Germline values: CDR1 SGHTS, CDR2 YDEGEE. CDR3 sequence (DNA): TGTGCCAGCAGCTTGGATACAGGAGACTATGGCTACACCTTC. This encodes CASSLDTGDYGYTF.

In its sample, this clone was seen a few times. The rearrangement links TRBV19 to TRBJ1-5, with 8 nucleotides matching TRBD1. The ends lost 7 bases at V and 0 bases at J; junction bases unmatched: 8. Germline V gives CDR1 LNHDA, CDR2 SQIVND (reference sequence). This CDR3 is built from 16 residues. The DNA for the CDR3 is TGTGCCAGTAAAACCGGGACAGGATATAGCAATCAGCCCCAGCATTTT. It yields the protein CASKTGTGYSNQPQHF.

Details on this clone: A far larger clone is only one base removed, so a read error is likely. CDR3 coding DNA: TGTGCCTGGGACTGGAACATTAACACTGAAGCTTTCTTT. Translating gives CAWDWNINTEAFF. The gene calls are TRBV30 and TRBJ1-1; D is unresolved. CDR1 is GTSNPN and CDR2 is SVGIG in the germline V gene (reference sequence). The ends were cut back, 5 bases at V and 2 bases at J, with 12 bases in the middle. This CDR3 has 13 residues. Combining the CDR3 with reference TRBV30 and TRBJ1-1 gives the whole variable domain SQTIHQWPATLVQPVGSPLSLECTVEGTSNPNLYWYRQAAGRGLQLLFYSVGIGQISSEVPQNLSASRPQDRQFILSSKKLLLSDSGFYLCAWDWNINTEAFFGQGTRLTVV.

This clone was observed a few times. This sequence joins TRBV10-3 and TRBJ2-7, with 7 bases identical to TRBD2. The J segment lost 4 bases and the V segment lost 10 bases, leaving 7 bases of the junction unmatched. The CDR3 runs 12 residues. The V gene's germline CDR1 is ENHRY and CDR2 SYGVKD. The CDR3 reads CATAAGRYEQYF. The CDR3 coding sequence is TGTGCCACCGCCGCCGGGAGGTACGAGCAGTACTTC.

The sample holds one count of this clone. The rearrangement joins TRBV5-4 to TRBJ2-7; TRBD1 agrees at 8 bases. V lost 5 bases to trimming and J lost 7 bases; unmatched junction nucleotides: 14. The CDR3 has 15 amino acids. The germline V gene encodes CDR1 SGHNT and CDR2 YYREEE (reference sequence). CDR3 protein: CASRKDRATYGEQYF. The CDR3 coding sequence is TGTGCCAGCAGGAAGGACAGGGCCACTTATGGGGAGCAGTACTTC.

This chain uses TRBV19 with TRBJ2-2, with D tentatively TRBD2 (6 bases). CDR1 is LNHDA, CDR2 SQIVND, per germline (reference sequence). The CDR3 loop spans 15 amino acids. V was clipped by 4 bases and J by 4 bases, with 13 bases between them. Written as DNA, the CDR3 is TGTGCCAGTAGTACGGGGAGGCCGGGCACCGGGGAGCTGTTTTTT. Translating gives CASSTGRPGTGELFF. The whole variable domain, remainder taken from reference TRBV19 and TRBJ2-2, is DGGITQSPKYLFRKEGQNVTLSCEQNLNHDAMYWYRQDPGQGLRLIYYSQIVNDFQKGDIAEGYSVSREKKESFPLTVTSAQKNPTAFYLCASSTGRPGTGELFFGEGSRLTVL.

The rearrangement joins TRBV27 to TRBJ1-2, with D unclear. The CDR3 is 14 residues long. V shed 5 bases and J shed 4 bases, with 14 bases lying between them. Germline CDR1 MNHEY, CDR2 SMNVEV (reference sequence). The CDR3 is CASSLRIGPYGYTF. The CDR3 DNA sequence: TGTGCCAGCAGTCTCCGTATAGGGCCCTATGGCTACACCTTC.

The J gene is TRBJ2-7, the V gene TRBV19, with D perhaps matching TRBD2 (6 bases). The CDR3 sequence is 13 residues long. Germline values: CDR1 LNHDA, CDR2 SQIVND (reference sequence). Deletions cut 6 bases from V and 4 bases from J, with 13 bases between. In DNA form, the CDR3 reads TGTGCCAGTAGGGAGGGTCGCGATTACGAGCAGTACTTC. This translates into CASREGRDYEQYF. Using reference TRBV19 and TRBJ2-7 for the parts outside the CDR3, the full variable domain is DGGITQSPKYLFRKEGQNVTLSCEQNLNHDAMYWYRQDPGQGLRLIYYSQIVNDFQKGDIAEGYSVSREKKESFPLTVTSAQKNPTAFYLCASREGRDYEQYFGPGTRLTVT.

The chain couples TRBV2 to TRBJ2-1, with 10 bases lining up with TRBD2. The CDR3 runs to 14 residues. J lost 0 bases, V lost 10 bases, and 3 bases had no gene match. In germline, CDR1 is SNHLY, CDR2 FYNNEI. This CDR3 is CANIAGGSYNEQFF. CDR3 bases: TGTGCCAATATAGCGGGAGGCTCCTACAATGAGCAGTTCTTC.

The V call is TRBV9, the J call TRBJ1-2, with TRBD1 matching over 7 bases. Germline CDR1 is SGDLS and CDR2 is YYNGEE. Trimming cost V 0 bases and J 7 bases; bases outside gene matches: 6. This CDR3 comprises 14 residues. The CDR3, as DNA: TGTGCCAGCAGCGTAGACGACAGGGTGGCTGGCTACACCTTC. It codes for CASSVDDRVAGYTF.

As concerns this clone: A far larger clone is just one base off, so this is likely a read error. The same CDR3 also results from other DNA sequences found in this sample. The chain links TRBV11-2 to TRBJ2-4, with 8 nucleotides matching TRBD1. The length of the CDR3 is 15 residues. Germline CDR1 SGHAT, CDR2 FQNNGV. CDR3 sequence (DNA): TGTGCCAGCAGCTTAAGCAGGGGGCGTGGAAACATTCAATACTTC. Translation: CASSLSRGRGNIQYF.

The chain combines TRBV2 with TRBJ2-7, with a possible D match to TRBD1 (6 bases). CDR1 and CDR2 (germline): SNHLY, FYNNEI. This CDR3 is 13 amino acids long. The CDR3 DNA reads as TGTGCTACCAGGGGTACTAGCTCCTACGAGCAGTACTTC. Protein product: CATRGTSSYEQYF.

In DNA, the CDR3 is TGTGCCATCAAGGCTAGTTACACAGATACGCAGTATTTT. Protein product: CAIKASYTDTQYF. The V call is TRBV10-3, the J call TRBJ2-3, with unresolved D. Trimming left V 7 bases short and J 2 bases short, with 10 bases between. The germline CDR1 and CDR2 sequences are ENHRY and SYGVKD. The length of the CDR3 is 13 residues.

J is TRBJ2-1 and V is TRBV28; TRBD2 aligns across 10 bases. Trimming at V came to 6 bases and at J to 2 bases, leaving 7 bases not matched to a gene. CDR3 length equals 16 residues. Germline CDR1 and CDR2: MDHEN and SYDVKM. The CDR3: CASSLALAGTYNEQFF. CDR3 DNA sequence: TGTGCCAGCAGCTTAGCACTAGCGGGAACCTACAATGAGCAGTTCTTC.

For this clone: The junction does not match germline at one end; this may be a read error. V gene TRBV2 combines with J gene TRBJ2-1; 12 bases fit TRBD2. Germline V lookup: CDR1 SNHLY, CDR2 FYNNEI. CDR3 length equals 13 residues. DNA for the CDR3: TGTGCCAGCAGTGAAGTGGCTAGCGGGAGGGTGATCTTC. Its protein is CASSEVASGRVIF.

This clone was found once. The chain carries TRBV5-5 and TRBJ2-3; 7 nucleotides agree with TRBD1. This CDR3 spans 16 amino acids. The V gene's germline CDR1 is SGHKS and CDR2 YYEKEE (reference sequence). After removal of 0 bases from V and 0 bases from J, the junction contained 4 bases not matched to a gene. The CDR3 DNA is TGTGCCAGCAGCTTGGCGAGACAGGGTAGCACAGATACGCAGTATTTT. Its protein product is CASSLARQGSTDTQYF.

This chain connects TRBV18 to TRBJ2-1, with 9 nucleotides matching TRBD2. Germline values: CDR1 KGHSH, CDR2 LQKENI. V gave up 3 bases and J gave up 3 bases; unmatched junction bases: 6. This CDR3 region has 16 residues. In DNA, the CDR3 is TGTGCCAGCTCACCGGCGACTAGCGGACTCTACAATGAGCAGTTCTTC. Translating it yields CASSPATSGLYNEQFF.

This clone was found a few times. The chain links TRBV4-2 to TRBJ2-1; a weak D match, TRBD1 (5 bases). Trimming cost V 5 bases and J 4 bases, with 12 bases left between them. Germline V lookup: CDR1 LGHNA, CDR2 YNFKEQ. This CDR3 region has 14 residues. CDR3 protein: CASSKQDRYNEQFF. The DNA of the CDR3 is TGTGCCAGCAGCAAACAGGACCGGTACAATGAGCAGTTCTTC.

The chain recombines TRBV5-6 with TRBJ1-2, with TRBD1 matching 8 bases. There are 17 residues in the CDR3. V was pared by 3 bases and J by 0 bases, with 10 bases of the junction left unmatched. Per the germline V gene, CDR1 is SGHDT and CDR2 is YYEEEE. The CDR3 sequence: CASSSAGTGPANYGYTF. DNA for the CDR3: TGTGCCAGCAGCTCGGCCGGGACAGGCCCAGCTAACTATGGCTACACCTTC.

The chain combines TRBV5-6 with TRBJ2-3; maybe TRBD2 (7 bases). From germline, CDR1 is SGHDT and CDR2 YYEEEE. CDR3 length: 19 residues. V was clipped by 4 bases and J by 0 bases, with 24 bases between them. This CDR3 is CASSPVGGLTNFSTDTQYF. The DNA of the CDR3 is TGTGCCAGCAGCCCGGTCGGGGGGCTGACTAACTTTAGCACAGATACGCAGTATTTT.

This chain connects TRBV19 to TRBJ1-1, with a tentative D call TRBD1 (5 bases). CDR1 is LNHDA and CDR2 is SQIVND in the germline V gene (reference sequence). The V and J ends lost 5 bases and 0 bases respectively, with 13 bases between them. The CDR3 consists of 15 residues. The DNA of the CDR3 is TGTGCCAGTAGTCACCTCCGACAGCTGAACACTGAAGCTTTCTTT. This codes for CASSHLRQLNTEAFF.

This rearrangement joins TRBV28 to TRBJ1-5; D gene unclear. Germline CDR1 reads MDHEN; CDR2 reads SYDVKM. This CDR3 contains 11 residues. The V and J ends lost 5 bases and 11 bases respectively, with 10 bases between them. The CDR3 here is CASSQVVSQHF. The CDR3 coding sequence is TGTGCCAGCAGTCAGGTGGTGTCCCAGCATTTT.

Comments on this clone: This sequence is one base from a far larger clone and is likely a read error. The chain uses TRBV28 and TRBJ1-5; no clear D. CDR1 and CDR2 from the germline V gene are MDHEN and SYDVKM. There are 17 residues in the CDR3. In DNA, the CDR3 is TGTGCCAGCAGTTTTTCTATTCAGCAGCATAGCGATCAGCCCCAGCATTTT. This codes for CASSFSIQQHSDQPQHF. The full variable domain, rest sourced from reference TRBV28 and TRBJ1-5, is DVKVTQSSRYLVKRTGEKVFLECVQDMDHENMFWYRQDPGLGLRLIYFSYDVKMKEKGDIPEGYSVSREKKERFSLILESASTNQTSMYLCASSFSIQQHSDQPQHFGDGTRLSIL.

The chain joins TRBV11-3 to TRBJ2-5; D call uncertain. The closer fit of TRBJ2-7 to the DNA end suggests the J call may be wrong. Germline V gene lookup returns CDR1 SGHNT and CDR2 YENEEA. The CDR3 loop spans 13 amino acids. The CDR3 DNA sequence: TGTGCCAGCAGCTTAGAGTCAAATTACGAGCAGTACTTC. Its translation is CASSLESNYEQYF.

With respect to this clone: One base separates it from a far larger clone, so it is likely a read error. The chain has TRBV18 and TRBJ1-1; TRBD1 aligns across 7 bases. Germline V lookup: CDR1 KGHSH, CDR2 LQKENI. The CDR3 contains 15 residues. This CDR3 is CASSPRQGGNTEDFF. DNA of the CDR3: TGTGCCAGCTCACCACGACAGGGAGGGAACACTGAAGATTTCTTT.

This chain uses TRBV25-1 with TRBJ1-3; D is unresolved. Germline assignment: CDR1 MGHDK and CDR2 SYGVNS. V was pared by 2 bases and J by 0 bases, with 5 bases between. This CDR3 has 14 residues. The CDR3 is CASSEQYSGNTIYF. For the CDR3, the DNA is TGTGCCAGCAGTGAACAGTACTCTGGAAACACCATATATTTT.

The V gene is TRBV18, the J gene TRBJ2-7; TRBD2 might be the D (5 bases). The ends were cut back, 0 bases at V and 0 bases at J, with 12 bases in the middle. The CDR3 extends over 16 amino acids. Germline lookup yields CDR1 KGHSH and CDR2 LQKENI. The CDR3 nucleotides read TGTGCCAGCTCACCACCCGGACTGAAGAACTCCTACGAGCAGTACTTC. It codes for CASSPPGLKNSYEQYF.